This paragraph covers one TCR beta chain sequence. This sample also contains other DNA sequences that code for the same CDR3. The sample is drawn from a study of blood T cell repertoires in COVID-19. Assay: immunoSEQ multiplex PCR; the TCRdb copy retains only in-frame clones and omits some. Of approximately 170,000 clones in the sample, approximately 84% were seen once. The J segment lost 4 bases and the V segment lost 3 bases, leaving 2 bases of the junction unmatched. This CDR3 has 14 amino acids. The V gene's germline CDR1 is SGHRS and CDR2 YFSETQ. The material sequenced was peripheral blood. The rearrangement joins TRBV5-1 to TRBJ2-7, with TRBD2 matching 12 bases. This clonotype was sampled from a woman of 80 years or more with COVID-19, enrolled during active disease. This chain's CDR3 is CASSSTSGSYEQYF. DNA of the CDR3: TGCGCCAGCAGCTCGACTAGCGGGAGTTACGAGCAGTACTTC.